This T cell receptor beta chain was recorded in a study of cytomegalovirus exposure and HLA in healthy donors. Study-wide points: The authors enumerated 150 to 200 TCR beta chains as linked to cytomegalovirus.

The study ran its PCR with 60 Vbeta and 13 Jbeta primers. TCRdb's table, derived via immunoSEQ multiplex PCR, lists solely in-frame clones and lacks some. The table lists around 92,000 clones, 80% of them singletons. Notes on this clone: What it binds is not known.

The clonotype originates from a young man in good health and CMV-seronegative. Sequencing used PBMCs.

CDR3 sequence reads: CASSRGQGATEKLFF. The CDR3 DNA is TGTGCCAGCAGCCGGGGACAGGGAGCGACTGAAAAACTGTTTTTT. The chain couples TRBV5-4 to TRBJ1-4; 9 bases are shared with TRBD1. Germline V gene data show CDR1 as SGHNT and CDR2 as YYREEE (reference sequence). J lost 7 bases, V lost 4 bases, and 8 bases had no gene match. The CDR3 consists of 15 residues.